This T cell receptor beta chain was sequenced during a study of blood T cell repertoires in COVID-19. The overall study: Collection of acute and convalescent COVID-19 samples took place in the United States, Italy and Spain. Nucleic acid was either cDNA or gDNA, and it came from T cells, B-cell-depleted T cells, or PBMCs.

Concerning this clone itself: Distinct nucleotide sequences in the sample also encode this CDR3.

Original analysis: Estimation of nucleated cell counts relied on the amplification of reference gene primers. The repertoire was sequenced with immunoSEQ multiplex PCR; TCRdb's copy has only in-frame clones and lacks some. V, J and clone size were drawn from that table, and D and trimming were deduced from the DNA. Of about 440,000 clones in the sample, around 88% are singletons; the top ten hold roughly 12%. Followed over time, Seattle patients had been enrolled while infection was active. With V trimmed by 4 bases and J by 4 bases, 6 bases remained unmatched. The length of the CDR3 is 15 residues. Germline loops: CDR1 SGHDT, CDR2 YYEEEE.

The chain links TRBV5-6 to TRBJ2-2, with TRBD1 matching over 8 bases. The sample comprised peripheral blood. This sequence originates from a woman aged 50 to 65 with COVID-19, enrolled during active disease. The CDR3 sequence is CASSLGQGFTGELFF. The DNA for the CDR3 is TGTGCCAGCAGCCTCGGACAGGGATTCACCGGGGAGCTGTTTTTT.